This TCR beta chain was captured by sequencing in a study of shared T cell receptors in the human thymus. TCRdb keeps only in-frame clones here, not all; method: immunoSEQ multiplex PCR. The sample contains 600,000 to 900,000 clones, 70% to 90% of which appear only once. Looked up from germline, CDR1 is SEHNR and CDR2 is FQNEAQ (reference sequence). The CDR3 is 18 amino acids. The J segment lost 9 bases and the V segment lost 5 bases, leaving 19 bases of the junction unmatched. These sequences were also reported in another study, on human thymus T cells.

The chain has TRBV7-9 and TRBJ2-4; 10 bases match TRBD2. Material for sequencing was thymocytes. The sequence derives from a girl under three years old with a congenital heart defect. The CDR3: CASSRSSLGAGGSGIQYF. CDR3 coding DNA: TGTGCCAGCAGCCGGAGCTCCCTGGGAGCGGGGGGGTCGGGCATTCAGTACTTC.